The 21 T cell receptor beta chains below come from one sample, sequenced in a study of blood T cell repertoires in COVID-19 (dated by TCRdb to 2020 to 2022). Library creation used the immunoSEQ multiplex PCR assay. The source is immuneACCESS, and TCRdb retained only in-frame sequences with V and J called. Part of the clones is not carried over; for the studies checked, unresolved V genes explain less than half of this, and the remainder is unexplained. The sample contains fewer than 250,000 clones, about nine tenths of them found a single time. 2.5% to 3% of the sample rests with the top ten. Sequencing was carried out using peripheral blood. All receptors derive from an older woman with acute or convalescent COVID-19.

This clone was observed a single time. The chain uses TRBV2 and TRBJ1-5; 8 bases align to TRBD1. CDR3 length equals 10 residues. Germline trimming cut 8 bases from V and 12 bases from J; bases unmatched to any gene: 3. Germline lookup yields CDR1 SNHLY and CDR2 FYNNEI. The CDR3 region has the DNA TGTGCCAGCGGGACAGGCTACCAGCATTTT. The encoded protein is CASGTGYQHF.

V is TRBV21-1 and J is TRBJ2-3; TRBD1 is the table's D call, not checked against the DNA. TRBV21-1 is an annotated pseudogene. The CDR3 sequence is 14 residues long. This chain's CDR3 is CASSKFRAPDTQYF. The CDR3 nucleotides are TGTGCCAGCAGCAAGTTCAGGGCTCCAGATACGCAGTATTTT.

The V gene is TRBV7-8, the J gene TRBJ1-1, with unresolved D. The V end lost 5 bases, the J end lost 5 bases, and 9 bases lay between the germline ends. CDR1 is SGHVS, CDR2 FQNEAQ, per germline. This CDR3 has 12 amino acids. CDR3 nucleotides: TGTGCCAGCAGCCTCGGTCCTACTGAAGCTTTCTTT. It translates to CASSLGPTEAFF.

V gene TRBV3-1 (or the pseudogene TRBV3-2) combines with J gene TRBJ2-3; 12 nucleotides agree with TRBD2. Unmatched junction bases numbered 8, after V lost 6 bases and J lost 4 bases. The CDR3 has 16 residues. The V gene's germline CDR1 is LGHDT and CDR2 YNNKEL (reference sequence). CDR3 sequence: CASRLSTSGGADTQYF. DNA for the CDR3: TGTGCCAGCAGATTATCGACTAGCGGGGGCGCAGATACGCAGTATTTT.

The V and J genes are TRBV18 and TRBJ2-7, with D possibly matching TRBD1 (5 bases). Germline lookup yields CDR1 KGHSH and CDR2 LQKENI. Trimming cost V 5 bases and J 3 bases, with 11 bases left between them. CDR3 length equals 13 residues. The CDR3 nucleotides are TGTGCCAGCTCAAAGGGGCTCGTCTACGAGCAGTACTTC. Protein product: CASSKGLVYEQYF.

For the CDR3, the DNA is TGTGCCAGCAGCCCTGAGAGGGACTATGGCTACACCTTC. It specifies CASSPERDYGYTF. The V gene is TRBV7-9, the J gene TRBJ1-2, with D unresolved. The CDR3 runs 13 residues. The ends were cut back, 5 bases at V and 3 bases at J, with 10 bases in the middle. The germline CDR1 and CDR2 sequences are SEHNR and FQNEAQ (reference sequence).

J is TRBJ2-3 and V is TRBV4-3; 11 positions match TRBD2. V lost 2 bases, J lost 5 bases, and 3 bases stayed unmatched. Germline V gives CDR1 LGHNA, CDR2 YSLEER. The CDR3 spans 15 residues. CDR3 region: CASSQLAGGVDTQYF. CDR3 nucleotides: TGCGCCAGCAGCCAATTAGCGGGAGGGGTAGATACGCAGTATTTT.

This clone was recorded a few times. The chain joins TRBV11-2 to TRBJ1-2, with 7 bases aligning to TRBD1. The CDR3 length is 16 residues. The V gene's germline CDR1 is SGHAT and CDR2 FQNNGV. V was pared by 1 base and J by 3 bases, with 8 bases of the junction left unmatched. CDR3 sequence (DNA): TGTGCCAGCAGCTTAGGAAAGACAGGGAAGGACTATGGCTACACCTTC. Amino acid sequence: CASSLGKTGKDYGYTF.

This CDR3 is CASSELSSYEQYF. Written as DNA, the CDR3 is TGTGCCAGCAGTGAACTTAGCTCCTACGAGCAGTACTTC. The chain recombines TRBV27 with TRBJ2-7; no clear D gene. Germline values: CDR1 MNHEY, CDR2 SMNVEV (reference sequence). The CDR3 has 13 residues. Between the trimmed V and J ends, which lost 5 bases and 0 bases, there was a span of 8 bases.

The chain couples TRBV2 to TRBJ2-5, with D possibly being TRBD2 (6 bases). The V gene lost 7 bases and the J gene lost 1 base, with 16 bases spanning the gap. Germline CDR1 reads SNHLY; CDR2 reads FYNNEI. The CDR3 is made up of 15 amino acids. This CDR3 is CASNGLARTQETQYF. The CDR3 nucleotides are TGTGCCAGCAATGGTCTAGCGAGAACCCAAGAGACCCAGTACTTC.

The CDR3 sequence is CASREGLTNEKLFF. The CDR3 DNA reads TGTGCCAGCAGGGAGGGACTTACCAATGAAAAACTGTTTTTT. This rearrangement joins TRBV6-5 to TRBJ1-4; maybe TRBD1 (5 bases). V dropped 6 bases and J dropped 5 bases, with 13 bases sitting between them. This CDR3 has 14 amino acids. Germline V CDR1 and CDR2: MNHEY, SVGAGI.

The chain is built from TRBV12-3 or TRBV12-4 and TRBJ1-1, with D perhaps TRBD1 (5 bases). The ends were cut back, 5 bases at V and 11 bases at J, with 15 bases in the middle. There are 12 residues in the CDR3. CDR3 nucleotide sequence: TGTGCCAGCAGTGGGACTCAAACGTGGGCTTTCTTT. It codes for CASSGTQTWAFF.

The chain links TRBV19 to TRBJ1-1, with 7 bases matching TRBD1. The CDR3 loop spans 14 amino acids. The V gene end was trimmed by 6 bases and the J gene end by 2 bases; junction bases not matched to a gene: 6. The germline V gene has CDR1 LNHDA and CDR2 SQIVND (reference sequence). The CDR3 protein is CASRSGTVNTEAFF. The CDR3 DNA reads as TGTGCCAGTAGATCCGGGACAGTCAACACTGAAGCTTTCTTT.

The V and J genes are TRBV7-9 and TRBJ2-3, with 12 bases that match TRBD2. The CDR3 spans 16 residues. The germline gives CDR1 SEHNR, CDR2 FQNEAQ (reference sequence). V shed 1 base, J shed 1 base, and the junction held 0 bases outside the gene matches. For the CDR3, the DNA is TGTGCCAGCAGCTTAGGGACTAGCGGGGGCACAGATACGCAGTATTTT. It encodes CASSLGTSGGTDTQYF.

The chain employs TRBV18 and TRBJ1-2; 8 bases map to TRBD1. V lost 3 bases and J lost 2; bases outside the gene matches: 8. There are 16 residues in the CDR3. Germline loops: CDR1 KGHSH, CDR2 LQKENI. Here the CDR3 DNA reads TGTGCCAGCTCACCGGCAGGGGGCGCACCAAACTATGGCTACACCTTC. This codes for CASSPAGGAPNYGYTF.

V usage is TRBV2 and J usage is TRBJ2-3; TRBD1 matches at 9 bases. The CDR3 has 14 residues. J lost 3 bases, V lost 7 bases, and 5 bases had no gene match. CDR1 and CDR2 from the germline V gene are SNHLY and FYNNEI. Written as DNA, the CDR3 is TGTGCCAGCAAGAGGGACAGGGCGACAGATACGCAGTATTTT. It codes for CASKRDRATDTQYF.

This rearrangement joins TRBV29-1 to TRBJ2-7; the match to TRBD1 covers 9 bases. CDR1 and CDR2 (germline): SQVTM, ANQGSEA. The CDR3 loop spans 15 amino acids. With V trimmed by 4 bases and J by 3 bases, 10 bases remained unmatched. The CDR3 reads CSVVPQGARHYEQYF. The DNA of the CDR3 is TGCAGCGTTGTCCCACAGGGGGCGAGGCACTACGAGCAGTACTTC.

The chain recombines TRBV11-2 with TRBJ2-1; D may be TRBD1 (5 bases). Germline V gene data show CDR1 as SGHAT and CDR2 as FQNNGV. The CDR3 extends over 13 amino acids. V was pared by 3 bases and J by 5 bases, with 8 bases between. This CDR3 is CASSLVRDNEQFF. In nucleotides, the CDR3 is TGTGCCAGCAGCTTGGTCAGGGACAATGAGCAGTTCTTC. Based on the CDR3 plus reference TRBV11-2 and TRBJ2-1, the full variable domain is EAGVAQSPRYKIIEKRQSVAFWCNPISGHATLYWYQQILGQGPKLLIQFQNNGVVDDSQLPKDRFSAERLKGVDSTLKIQPAKLEDSAVYLCASSLVRDNEQFFGPGTRLTVL.

The chain combines TRBV18 with TRBJ2-5; tentative D call: TRBD2 (6 bases). Trimming shortened V by 3 bases and J by 2 bases, and 13 bases separated the two germline ends. The CDR3 runs to 15 residues. CDR1 and CDR2 (germline): KGHSH, LQKENI. The CDR3 spells CASSPTGTLQETQYF. CDR3 DNA: TGTGCCAGCTCACCCACCGGGACTTTACAAGAGACCCAGTACTTC.

The chain recombines TRBV7-8 with TRBJ1-2; possible D gene TRBD1, 5 bases. The V end was cut by 1 base, the J end by 8 bases, with 11 bases between. Per germline, CDR1 SGHVS and CDR2 FQNEAQ. The CDR3 runs to 13 residues. The CDR3 sequence: CASSLGQGRGYTF. The CDR3 nucleotides read TGTGCCAGCAGCTTAGGCCAGGGAAGAGGCTACACCTTC.

This clone came up once. The rearrangement uses TRBV3-1 (or the pseudogene TRBV3-2) and TRBJ2-7; 11 bases align to TRBD2. The trim removed 4 bases at V and 3 bases at J, leaving 5 bases unmatched. CDR1 LGHDT and CDR2 YNNKEL come from the germline V gene (reference sequence). This CDR3 is 15 amino acids long. Here the CDR3 reads CASSLSGLAGYEQYF. Here the CDR3 DNA reads TGTGCCAGCAGCCTGAGTGGACTAGCGGGCTACGAGCAGTACTTC.